This TCR beta chain is from a study of Graves' ophthalmopathy and Graves' hyperthyroidism. RNA transcripts were the source from which TCR beta CDR3 regions were amplified. In the first round, RT-PCR was carried out with HTBI primers, and a multiplex PCR formed the second round. Each CDR3 protein is one row after TCRdb ran MiXCR on the multiplex PCR reads. The sample has almost 750,000 distinct CDR3 sequences, approximately 40% seen once. Concerning this clonotype: Antigen specificity is unknown.

Looked up from germline, CDR1 is SNHLY and CDR2 is FYNNEI. The CDR3 is 14 residues long. Trimming stripped 2 bases from V and 6 bases from J, with 8 bases between. Study-wide points: As the model predicted ophthalmopathy progression, it achieved a sensitivity of 70.59% and a specificity of approximately 72%.

Every ophthalmopathy donor presented moderate-to-severe activity, CAS ≥3, NOSPECS ≥4 and duration under 3 months. Ineligible for inclusion were patients with other autoimmune diseases, uncontrolled infections, pregnancy or lactation. Input material: peripheral blood. J is TRBJ1-6 and V is TRBV2; D gene ambiguous. This TCR derives from an adult man with Graves' ophthalmopathy. CDR3: CASSELGINSPLHF. As DNA, the CDR3 is TGTGCCAGCAGTGAACTGGGGATTAATTCACCCCTCCACTTT. The whole variable domain, filled in from reference TRBV2 and TRBJ1-6, reads EPEVTQTPSHQVTQMGQEVILRCVPISNHLYFYWYRQILGQKVEFLVSFYNNEISEKSEIFDDQFSVERPDGSNFTLKIRSTKLEDSAMYFCASSELGINSPLHFGNGTRLTVT.